This TCR beta chain was observed in a study of blood T cell repertoires in COVID-19 (dated by TCRdb to 2018 to 2020). Some background on the complete study: Samples from collaborators originated in the United States, Italy and Spain and spanned both the acute and convalescent phases of COVID-19. The repertoires were released in a freely available public database intended as a resource for research on the immune response to SARS-CoV-2. The prospective study material was composed of cDNA or gDNA derived from T cells, B-cell-depleted T cells, or PBMCs. The sample metadata nearly always contained a de-identified subject ID, COVID-19 status, age in years and sex. Deeply sampled blood TCRbeta repertoires from subjects exposed to, actively infected with, or recovered from COVID-19 were included in the dataset. Where available, HLA class I and class II types were taken from metadata supplied by the sample provider and were not determined by assay-based typing. Samples were obtained from the ongoing ImmuneRACE study (first 160 participants) and from over 1,000 subjects provided by 6 global collaborators. General findings and caveats noted by the study authors: The quantity of clinical and demographic metadata differed by source and by participant and was supplied without curation.

Notes on this clone: What this receptor recognizes is not known. Within one base of it there is no much larger clone, and no base qualities were kept.

At one collaborating source in Seattle, patients were enrolled during active infection and were followed longitudinally through the course of disease. The collaborating institutions used their own protocols to collect whole blood in K2EDTA tubes. For TCRbeta analysis, collaborator samples were shipped as frozen whole blood, as isolated PBMCs, or as DNA extracted from either sample type. TCRbeta CDR3 regions were amplified from genomic DNA by means of the immunoSEQ Assay, a bias-controlled multiplex PCR. From the authors' description of their analysis: The number of nucleated cells in each sample was estimated by amplification of reference gene primers within the assay. To quantify the absolute abundance of each unique TCRbeta CDR3 rearrangement, sequence reads were collapsed and filtered. For each sample, productive Simpson clonality was calculated as the square root of Simpson's diversity index across productive rearrangements. In TCRdb, the immuneACCESS table is reduced to in-frame sequences with V and J assigned. These tables do not hold every clone; where another copy was compared, an unresolved V gene accounts for under half, and the others remain unexplained. For V, J and clone size, that table is used; D and trimming come from the DNA. Across this sample there are some 450,000 clones, with 80% to 90% seen only once. The ten largest account for 0.8% to 0.85% of the sample.

The V and J ends are trimmed by 2 bases and 2 bases, leaving 9 bases between them. The CDR3 goes from the cysteine to the phenylalanine over 14 residues. CDR3 DNA is the only sequence kept; it has 42 bases, read in frame from the first base. The germline V gene supplies CDR1 SNHLY and CDR2 FYNNEI. The chain is made from TRBV2 and TRBJ2-5, with the D gene not confidently named. The sample was peripheral blood. The clonotype originates from a man aged 18-30 years with COVID-19, enrolled during active disease. The bases read TGTGCCAGCAGTGAACTCGGCGGACAAGAGACCCAGTACTTC. This gives the protein CASSELGGQETQYF.